A single T cell receptor beta chain is shown here with its context. No antigen is known for it. This CDR3 comprises 11 residues. Trimming pared 7 bases from V and 5 bases from J, leaving 10 bases between. Germline V gene lookup returns CDR1 SGHRS and CDR2 YFSETQ. Expressed TCRB transcripts were sequenced, since all the RNA that had been isolated was reverse transcribed. Data came from immunoSEQ multiplex PCR; TCRdb stores just in-frame clones and leaves some out. This table has 300,000 to 350,000 clones, 7% to 10% appearing once. The sample belongs to a study of beta chain features in type 1 diabetes. Study-level findings and limits: Patients with Type 1 diabetes showed moderately but significantly shorter TCRB CDR3s in all four CD4+ subsets.

This TCR was recovered from a man aged 25-45 years with type 1 diabetes. This chain joins TRBV5-1 and TRBJ2-7; D perhaps matches TRBD1 (6 bases). Sample: central memory CD4+ T cells from blood. CDR3 sequence reads: CASRTGNEQYF. The DNA for the CDR3 is TGCGCCAGCCGAACAGGGAACGAGCAGTACTTC. The full variable domain, completed using reference TRBV5-1 and TRBJ2-7, is KAGVTQTPRYLIKTRGQQVTLSCSPISGHRSVSWYQQTPGQGLQFLFEYFSETQRNKGNFPGRFSGRQFSNSRSEMNVSTLELGDSALYLCASRTGNEQYFGPGTRLTVT.